The entry below describes one TCR beta chain. This clonotype occurred many times. Its antigen is currently not known. Per-base qualities were not stored, and no clone one base away is much larger. TCR cDNA was synthesized by 5'RACE template switching, through which a universal primer site and unique molecular identifiers were introduced. cDNA synthesis was primed from both the TCR alpha and TCR beta constant segments. Library amplification involved two PCR steps, and the second step added sample barcodes and sequencing adapters. Sequencing of the libraries was done on either Illumina HiSeq 2500 (2x100 bp) or NovaSeq (2x150 bp). From the authors' description of their analysis: Reads were demultiplexed and collapsed into UMI consensus sequences with MIGEC, and V(D)J alignment was performed with MiXCR. Vaccine-responding clonotypes were identified with edgeR using replicate PBMC samples, with FDR below 0.01 and a log2 fold change above 5 up to day 15 being required. CD4 or CD8 identity was assigned to each bulk clonotype according to whether the clonotype was present at higher abundance in the sequenced CD4 repertoire or the sequenced CD8 repertoire. TCRdb reprocessing: public reads trimmed at Q25 with fastp, clones called with MiXCR, in-frame beta chains kept. Rows matching on CDR3 protein sequence are summarized as one entry with the most common DNA and genes. These V and J calls derive from TCRdb rather than the authors' analysis. A total of about 630,000 distinct CDR3 sequences appear in this sample, around 12% of them only once. The ten biggest clones cover 15% of the sample.

This sample is drawn from a study of T cells after yellow fever vaccination (dated by TCRdb to between 2018 and 2021). In the study overall: The SMART-Seq v4 Ultra Low Input RNA kit was used to prepare libraries from fractions with low cell numbers. Two healthy male donors made up the cohort, one aged 18 to 29 years and the other aged 30 to 40 years. To follow T-cell clones before and after both primary and booster YFV17D yellow fever vaccination, bulk TCR alpha and beta repertoires underwent longitudinal sequencing. Blood was drawn at multiple timepoints before and after primary and secondary immunization, with bulk PBMC replicates and cell subsets isolated.

Overall study outcomes, separate from this receptor: The secondary T-cell response was found to be weaker but faster than the primary response, with a peak reached on day 5 rather than on day 15. The study included only two donors, which limits how far the findings can be generalized. Most clones expanded after primary vaccination (around 96% of CD4 and roughly 88% of CD8) were re-detected after the booster, suggesting that broad memory maintenance occurred. FACS-sorted repertoires could contain abundant contaminating clonotypes from the bulk population, so computational filtering was required. A small fraction of clonotypes appeared in both the CD4 and CD8 compartments, likely as a result of convergent recombination.

The treatment or condition label corresponds to: live attenuated yellow fever vaccine strain. At every blood-draw timepoint, two biological replicates of bulk PBMCs were collected. A standard Ficoll-Paque protocol was used to isolate PBMCs from peripheral blood. RNA was extracted with TriZol from bulk PBMCs, CD4 and CD8 fractions, and dextramer-positive and dextramer-negative fractions. CDR1 and CDR2, per the germline V gene (reference sequence), are LNHDA and SQIVND. The CDR3 numbers 14 residues from cysteine through phenylalanine. The kept DNA is CDR3 alone, 42 bases in frame from the first base. Deletion took 1 base off V and 3 bases off J, with a span of 10 bases between the germline ends.

Sequenced material: PBMCs, taken on the day of the yellow fever booster vaccination. The TCR comes from a young man who received the YFV17D yellow fever vaccine. The chain links TRBV19 with TRBJ2-7; 6 matching bases give a weak D call of TRBD1. The nucleotide sequence is given as TGTGCCAGTAGTATAGCAGGCAGGGGCTACGAGCAGTACTTC. The resulting protein is CASSIAGRGYEQYF. Extended through the reference TRBV19 and TRBJ2-7 proteins, this CDR3 yields the full variable domain: DGGITQSPKYLFRKEGQNVTLSCEQNLNHDAMYWYRQDPGQGLRLIYYSQIVNDFQKGDIAEGYSVSREKKESFPLTVTSAQKNPTAFYLCASSIAGRGYEQYFGPGTRLTVT.